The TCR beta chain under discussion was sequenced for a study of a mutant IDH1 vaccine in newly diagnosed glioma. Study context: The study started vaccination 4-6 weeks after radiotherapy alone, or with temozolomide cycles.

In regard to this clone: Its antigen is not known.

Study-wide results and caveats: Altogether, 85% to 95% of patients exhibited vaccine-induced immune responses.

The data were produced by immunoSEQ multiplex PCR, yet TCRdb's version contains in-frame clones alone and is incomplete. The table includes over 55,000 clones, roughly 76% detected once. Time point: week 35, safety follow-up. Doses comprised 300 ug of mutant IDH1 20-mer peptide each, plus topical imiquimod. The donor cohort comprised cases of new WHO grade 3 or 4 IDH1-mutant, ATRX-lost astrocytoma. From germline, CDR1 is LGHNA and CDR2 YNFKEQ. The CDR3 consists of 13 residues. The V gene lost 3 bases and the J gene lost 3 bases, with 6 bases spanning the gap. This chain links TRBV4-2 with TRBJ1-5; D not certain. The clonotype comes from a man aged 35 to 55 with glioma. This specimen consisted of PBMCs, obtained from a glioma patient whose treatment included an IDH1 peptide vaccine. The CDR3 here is CASSQANNQPQHF. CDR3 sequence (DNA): TGTGCCAGCAGCCAGGCAAACAATCAGCCCCAGCATTTT.